This is a list of T cell receptor beta chains from one sample in a study of identical twins. TCRdb reanalysed the 5' RACE reads using MiXCR and keeps one entry per CDR3 protein. The data show fewer than 900,000 distinct CDR3 sequences, around a sixth seen once. This sample also belongs to another study, concerning T cells expressing NK-cell markers.

Sequencing was performed on PBMCs. These receptors were collected from a woman aged 18 to 35 in good health. Each CDR3 is given with its conserved first and last residue. The D gene is left open where the match is weak. Only some rows state a clone size, as once, few, many or a class for expanded clones.

D | J | size | V | CDR3 | DNA
- | TRBJ2-3 | - | TRBV7-6 | CASSLVAASSRVTQYF | TGTGCCAGCAGCTTAGTAGCGGCCTCATCCCGGGTCACGCAGTATTTT
TRBD1 | TRBJ1-1 | - | TRBV5-6 | CASNRQGMGEAFF | TGTGCCAGCAATAGACAGGGGATGGGAGAAGCTTTCTTT
- | TRBJ2-6 | few | TRBV7-9 | CASSSHHSGANVLTF | TGTGCCAGCAGCTCCCACCACTCTGGGGCCAACGTCCTGACTTTC
- | TRBJ2-2 | - | TRBV20-1 | CSASLDTGELFF | TGCAGTGCTAGCCTAGACACCGGGGAGCTGTTTTTT
- | TRBJ2-3 | many | TRBV6-4 | CASSDSGGSTDTQYF | TGTGCCAGCAGTGACTCGGGGGGCAGCACAGATACGCAGTATTTT
TRBD2 | TRBJ2-1 | few | TRBV9 | CASSVGGTNNEQFF | TGTGCCAGCAGCGTAGGAGGGACTAACAATGAGCAGTTCTTC
TRBD1 | TRBJ2-7 | few | TRBV7-2 | CASGTGVSYEQYF | TGTGCCAGCGGGACAGGAGTCTCCTACGAGCAGTACTTC
TRBD1 | TRBJ2-7 | - | TRBV5-6 | CASSKTGSEQYF | TGTGCCAGCAGCAAGACAGGGAGCGAGCAGTACTTC
- | TRBJ2-2 | - | TRBV29-1 | CSSKSSVTGELFF | TGCAGCTCTAAGTCGAGCGTCACCGGGGAGCTGTTTTTT
- | TRBJ2-1 | many | TRBV20-1 | CSAPRVGYNEQFF | TGCAGTGCTCCCCGGGTCGGATACAATGAGCAGTTCTTC
- | TRBJ2-5 | - | TRBV7-9 | CASSLVYGVETQYF | TGTGCCAGCAGCTTAGTATACGGCGTAGAGACCCAGTACTTC
- | TRBJ2-5 | - | TRBV6-5 | CASSSDPQETQYF | TGTGCCAGCAGTTCTGATCCCCAAGAGACCCAGTACTTC
- | TRBJ1-5 | - | TRBV11-2 | CASSSGTPLISNQPQHF | TGTGCCAGCAGCTCCGGGACGCCTCTAATTAGCAATCAGCCCCAGCATTTT
TRBD1 | TRBJ2-7 | many | TRBV20-1 | CSARGQGQNSYEQYF | TGCAGTGCTAGAGGCCAGGGACAGAACTCCTACGAGCAGTACTTC
- | TRBJ2-2 | - | TRBV20-1 | CSARRYGGELFF | TGCAGTGCTAGACGTTATGGCGGGGAGCTGTTTTTT
- | TRBJ1-1 | - | TRBV12-3/TRBV12-4 | CASSSRVRSEAFF | TGTGCCAGCAGTTCACGGGTTAGATCTGAAGCTTTCTTT
- | TRBJ2-3 | few | TRBV20-1 | CSASVPGVATDTQYF | TGCAGTGCTAGTGTTCCGGGAGTGGCCACAGATACGCAGTATTTT
- | TRBJ2-1 | - | TRBV10-3 | CAISASTGTLNEQFF | TGTGCCATCAGTGCTAGCACCGGGACTCTCAATGAGCAGTTCTTC
- | TRBJ1-3 | - | TRBV15 | CATSRDPGNTIYF | TGTGCCACCAGCAGAGATCCCGGAAACACCATATATTTT
- | TRBJ1-1 | - | TRBV12-3/TRBV12-4 | CASSLGGGHPHTEAFF | TGTGCCAGCAGTTTAGGGGGAGGACACCCGCACACTGAAGCTTTCTTT
- | TRBJ1-6 | many | TRBV5-1 | CASTRYGGNNSPLHF | TGCGCCAGCACCAGATACGGGGGAAATAATTCACCCCTCCACTTT
- | TRBJ2-3 | few | TRBV5-1 | CASSSGTYEGTDTQYF | TGCGCCAGCAGCTCGGGGACCTATGAAGGCACAGATACGCAGTATTTT
TRBD1 | TRBJ1-1 | - | TRBV7-9 | CASISTGRTEAFF | TGTGCCAGCATCTCGACAGGGAGGACTGAAGCTTTCTTT
- | TRBJ2-3 | - | TRBV7-2 | CASSLGPVVGAQYF | TGTGCCAGCAGCTTAGGGCCCGTTGTTGGTGCGCAGTATTTT
- | TRBJ1-2 | few | TRBV20-1 | CSIPTGGGNGYTF | TGCAGTATCCCTACTGGGGGAGGAAATGGCTACACCTTC
TRBD2 | TRBJ2-1 | few | TRBV18 | CASSREVAGGGEQFF | TGTGCCAGCTCACGAGAAGTAGCGGGAGGTGGAGAGCAGTTCTTC
TRBD2 | TRBJ2-2 | - | TRBV12-3/TRBV12-4 | CASSLISGYGELFF | TGTGCCAGCAGCCTGATTAGCGGGTACGGGGAGCTGTTTTTT
- | TRBJ2-7 | few | TRBV5-1 | CASSPSELYEQYF | TGCGCCAGCAGCCCGAGTGAACTCTACGAGCAGTACTTC
- | TRBJ2-3 | many | TRBV12-3/TRBV12-4 | CASSSTDTQYF | TGTGCCAGCAGCTCCACAGATACGCAGTATTTT
- | TRBJ2-1 | many | TRBV6-2/TRBV6-3 | CASSLGNRYNEQFF | TGTGCCAGCAGTCTCGGTAACAGGTACAATGAGCAGTTCTTC
- | TRBJ2-2 | - | TRBV9 | CASSAGQSTGELFF | TGTGCCAGCAGCGCAGGACAGTCGACCGGGGAGCTGTTTTTT
- | TRBJ2-6 | - | TRBV12-3/TRBV12-4 | CASSYRPPGANVLTF | TGTGCCAGCAGTTACAGGCCTCCTGGGGCCAACGTCCTGACTTTC
TRBD2 | TRBJ2-7 | many | TRBV6-5 | CASSLIAGSYEQYF | TGTGCCAGCAGCTTAATAGCGGGATCCTACGAGCAGTACTTC
- | TRBJ1-2 | few | TRBV29-1 | CSVDAGYNGYTF | TGCAGCGTTGACGCAGGTTACAATGGCTACACCTTC
- | TRBJ2-5 | few | TRBV29-1 | CSGPTWPSNEETQYF | TGCAGCGGCCCGACCTGGCCGTCGAATGAGGAGACCCAGTACTTC
- | TRBJ1-1 | few | TRBV7-9 | CASRNDLLNTEAFF | TGTGCCAGCAGGAACGACCTTCTGAACACTGAAGCTTTCTTT
- | TRBJ2-1 | - | TRBV4-3 | CASSPFVGASGDNEQFF | TGCGCCAGCAGCCCCTTTGTGGGAGCATCGGGGGACAATGAGCAGTTCTTC
TRBD1 | TRBJ1-5 | many | TRBV6-5 | CASSYAGGQPQHF | TGTGCCAGCAGTTATGCAGGGGGTCAGCCCCAGCATTTT
- | TRBJ2-3 | - | TRBV6-1 | CASKEASDTQYF | TGTGCCAGCAAGGAGGCTTCGGATACGCAGTATTTT
- | TRBJ2-1 | few | TRBV20-1 | CSAISRVVSYNEQFF | TGCAGTGCTATTTCGAGGGTGGTCTCCTACAATGAGCAGTTCTTC
- | TRBJ2-7 | - | TRBV3-1 | CASSHKAGEQYF | TGTGCCAGCAGCCACAAAGCAGGGGAGCAGTACTTC
- | TRBJ2-3 | - | TRBV5-1 | CAISNGEDTQYF | TGCGCCATCAGTAACGGGGAAGATACGCAGTATTTT
TRBD1 | TRBJ2-1 | - | TRBV20-1 | CSANNRGNEQFF | TGCAGTGCAAACAACAGGGGTAATGAGCAGTTCTTC
- | TRBJ2-1 | - | TRBV5-5 | CARGHGVLSEQFF | TGTGCCAGGGGACACGGGGTCCTCAGCGAGCAGTTCTTC
- | TRBJ1-2 | - | TRBV29-1 | CSVDSKGNAGYTF | TGCAGCGTTGATAGTAAGGGCAACGCGGGCTACACCTTC
- | TRBJ1-4 | many | TRBV12-3/TRBV12-4 | CASHSGLTNEKLFF | TGTGCCAGCCATTCGGGACTTACTAATGAAAAACTGTTTTTT
TRBD1 | TRBJ2-5 | - | TRBV5-1 | CASSLNRQGAKETQYF | TGCGCCAGCAGCTTAAATCGACAGGGGGCTAAAGAGACCCAGTACTTC
- | TRBJ2-7 | - | TRBV29-1 | CSVAPRSSYEQYF | TGCAGCGTTGCACCCCGGAGCTCCTACGAGCAGTACTTC
TRBD1 | TRBJ2-7 | few | TRBV7-2 | CATRDRGFEQYF | TGTGCCACCCGGGACAGGGGATTCGAGCAGTACTTC